The clone carrying this T cell receptor (beta chain) was seen at least ten times. TCRdb re-derived calls from the RT-PCR reads in MiXCR, one entry per CDR3 protein. In the table there are 20,000 or so distinct CDR3 sequences, roughly 5% of which are singletons. The sample originates from a study of patients and donors after allogeneic stem cell transplantation. This clonotype was sampled from a human donor who was either an allogeneic HSCT recipient or a stem cell or donor lymphocyte infusion donor (not recorded which). It is not recorded whose cells these are; they may come from a transplant donor. The sequencing sample was made of blood, either unsorted or a sorted T cell fraction (not recorded which).

The CDR3 coding sequence is TGTGCCAGCAGCCGGGACAGAGCTACCTACGAGCAGTACTTC. It codes for CASSRDRATYEQYF. J is TRBJ2-7 and V is TRBV6-1; TRBD1 matches at 7 bases. After removal of 6 bases from V and 2 bases from J, the junction contained 7 bases not matched to a gene. The V gene's germline CDR1 is MNHNS and CDR2 SASEGT. There are 14 residues in the CDR3.